Here is one TCR beta chain with its context. The junction differs from germline at one of its ends, possibly a read error. This sample stems from a study of cytomegalovirus exposure and HLA in healthy donors. In the study overall: The same platform as the 650 to 700 first-cohort repertoires was used for the 130 or so validation repertoires, a later analysis reported.

This CDR3 is 15 amino acids long. Germline values: CDR1 SEHNR, CDR2 FQNEAQ (reference sequence). Sequencing used immunoSEQ multiplex PCR; TCRdb keeps in-frame clones, though not all of them. The data show 60,000 to 90,000 clones, about 95% seen once. The receptor comes from a woman aged 18 to 35 in good health and CMV-seronegative. The rearrangement uses TRBV7-9 and TRBJ1-4; 7 nucleotides match TRBD1. Material: PBMCs. The CDR3 nucleotides read TGTGCTAGCAGCCCGCGGGACAGAAATAATGAAAAACTGTTTTTT. Translation: CASSPRDRNNEKLFF.